This T cell receptor (beta chain) was sequenced during a study of shared clonotypes between healthy human individuals. Study information: Aged 18 to 49, the donors were a couple of women and a few men.

CD4+ cells yielded CD45RA+ naive and CD45RA-negative memory subsets. This CDR3 has 12 residues. Trimming removed 6 bases from V and 6 bases from J; junction bases left unmatched: 4. CDR1 and CDR2 from the germline V gene are MNHEY and SVGAGI. This clone was seen once. The assay was carried out at the deep level. Several immunoSEQ 96-well plates shared each subset's DNA, each plate a replicate. Some clones are missing from TCRdb's copy, which holds only in-frame ones; the method was immunoSEQ multiplex PCR. The repertoire holds 1.6 million or so clones, with 98% to 99% as singletons. The origin of this receptor is a man younger than 45 in good health. The sample taken for sequencing was naive CD4+ T cells sorted from blood. Subset: CD45RA+ positively selected. The chain employs TRBV6-5 and TRBJ1-1; 7 nucleotides agree with TRBD1. CDR3 DNA sequence: TGTGCCAGCAGGAGCACAGGGGCTGAAGCTTTCTTT. Translation: CASRSTGAEAFF.